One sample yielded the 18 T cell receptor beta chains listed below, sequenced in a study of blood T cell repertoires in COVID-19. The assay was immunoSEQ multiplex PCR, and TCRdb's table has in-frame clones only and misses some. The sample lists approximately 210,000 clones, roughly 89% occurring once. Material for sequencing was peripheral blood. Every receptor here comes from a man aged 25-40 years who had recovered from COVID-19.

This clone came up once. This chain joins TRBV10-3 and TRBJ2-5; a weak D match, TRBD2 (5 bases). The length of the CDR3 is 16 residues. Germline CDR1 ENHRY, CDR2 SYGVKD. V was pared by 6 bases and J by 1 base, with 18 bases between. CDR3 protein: CAISPLAEGAQETQYF. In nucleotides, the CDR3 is TGTGCCATCAGCCCCTTAGCAGAGGGTGCCCAAGAGACCCAGTACTTC.

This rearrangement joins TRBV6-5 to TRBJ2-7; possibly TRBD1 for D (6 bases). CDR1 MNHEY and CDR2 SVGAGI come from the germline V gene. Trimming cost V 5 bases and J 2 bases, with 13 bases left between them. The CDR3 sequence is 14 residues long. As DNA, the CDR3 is TGTGCCAGCAGTCGACTACAGGGCCCCTACGAGCAGTACTTC. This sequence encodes CASSRLQGPYEQYF.

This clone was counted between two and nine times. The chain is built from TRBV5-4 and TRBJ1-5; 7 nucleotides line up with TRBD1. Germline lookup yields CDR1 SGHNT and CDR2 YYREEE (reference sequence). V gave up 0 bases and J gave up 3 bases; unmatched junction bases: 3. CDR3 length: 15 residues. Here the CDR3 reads CASSLGGGDNQPQHF. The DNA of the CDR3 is TGTGCCAGCAGCTTGGGAGGGGGCGACAATCAGCCCCAGCATTTT.

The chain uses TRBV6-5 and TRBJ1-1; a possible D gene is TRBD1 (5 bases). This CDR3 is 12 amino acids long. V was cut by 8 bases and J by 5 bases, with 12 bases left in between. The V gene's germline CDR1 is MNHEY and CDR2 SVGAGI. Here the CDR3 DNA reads TGTGCCAGCTCGCGGGGGGGGACTGAAGCTTTCTTT. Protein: CASSRGGTEAFF.

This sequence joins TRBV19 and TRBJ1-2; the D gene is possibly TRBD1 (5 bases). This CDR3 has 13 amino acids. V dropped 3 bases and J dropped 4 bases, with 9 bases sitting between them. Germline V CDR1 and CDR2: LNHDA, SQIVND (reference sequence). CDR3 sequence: CASSMWGVYGYTF. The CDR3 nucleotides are TGTGCCAGTAGTATGTGGGGGGTCTATGGCTACACCTTC.

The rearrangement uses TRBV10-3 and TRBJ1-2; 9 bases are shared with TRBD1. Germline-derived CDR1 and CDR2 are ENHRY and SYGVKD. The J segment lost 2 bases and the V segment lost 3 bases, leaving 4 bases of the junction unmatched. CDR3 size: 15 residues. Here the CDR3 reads CAISEPDRGNYGYTF. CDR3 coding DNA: TGTGCCATCAGTGAACCCGACAGGGGGAACTATGGCTACACCTTC.

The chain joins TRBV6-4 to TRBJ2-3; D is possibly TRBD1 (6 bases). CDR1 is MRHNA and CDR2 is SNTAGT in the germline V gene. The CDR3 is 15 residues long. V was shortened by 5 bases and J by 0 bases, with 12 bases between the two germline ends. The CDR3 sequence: CASSLGQGSTDTQYF. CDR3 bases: TGTGCCAGCAGTCTGGGGCAGGGGAGCACAGATACGCAGTATTTT.

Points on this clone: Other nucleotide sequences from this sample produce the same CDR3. The CDR3 DNA reads as TGTGCCAGCAGCCCGCGGGGAGAAGAGACCCAGTACTTC. Encoded protein: CASSPRGEETQYF. The chain joins TRBV5-4 to TRBJ2-5, with a tentative D call TRBD2 (6 bases). The V gene lost 4 bases and the J gene lost 3 bases, with 10 bases spanning the gap. CDR1 and CDR2 (germline): SGHNT, YYREEE (reference sequence). CDR3 length: 13 amino acids.

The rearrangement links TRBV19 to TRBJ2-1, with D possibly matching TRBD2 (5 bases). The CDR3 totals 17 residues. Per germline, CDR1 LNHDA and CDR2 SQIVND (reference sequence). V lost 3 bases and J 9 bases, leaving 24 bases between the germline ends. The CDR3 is CASSIRKGLTLIGEQFF. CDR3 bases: TGTGCCAGTAGTATCCGCAAAGGACTCACTTTAATCGGTGAGCAGTTCTTC.

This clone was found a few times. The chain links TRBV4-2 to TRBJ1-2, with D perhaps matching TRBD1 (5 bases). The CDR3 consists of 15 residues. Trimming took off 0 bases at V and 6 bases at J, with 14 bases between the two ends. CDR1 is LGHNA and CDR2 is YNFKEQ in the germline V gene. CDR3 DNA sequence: TGTGCCAGCAGCCAAGATGGCGCAGGGAACGATGGCTACACCTTC. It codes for CASSQDGAGNDGYTF.

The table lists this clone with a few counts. The CDR3, as DNA: TGCGCCAGGCGACCCGGGACAGGGGGACCCTACGAGCAGTACTTC. Amino acids: CARRPGTGGPYEQYF. The chain uses TRBV10-2 and TRBJ2-7; TRBD1 aligns across 11 bases. The CDR3 totals 15 residues. CDR1 WSHSY and CDR2 SAAADI come from the germline V gene. V lost 9 bases and J lost 2; bases outside the gene matches: 9.

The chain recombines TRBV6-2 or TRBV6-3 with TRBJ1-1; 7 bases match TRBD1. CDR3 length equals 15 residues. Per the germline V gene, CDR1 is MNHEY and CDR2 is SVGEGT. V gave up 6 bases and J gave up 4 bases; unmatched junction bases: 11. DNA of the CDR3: TGTGCCAGCAGCATGGGCGTTACAGGGGCCACTGAAGCTTTCTTT. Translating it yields CASSMGVTGATEAFF.

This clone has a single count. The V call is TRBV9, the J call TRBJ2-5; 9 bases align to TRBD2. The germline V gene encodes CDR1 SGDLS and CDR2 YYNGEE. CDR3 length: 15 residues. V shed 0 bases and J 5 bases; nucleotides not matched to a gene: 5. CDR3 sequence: CASSVGGGGRETQYF. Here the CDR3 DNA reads TGTGCCAGCAGCGTAGGCGGGGGGGGAAGGGAGACCCAGTACTTC.

CDR3 residues: CASSQSLAGGPTDTQYF. The CDR3 coding sequence is TGTGCCAGCTCACAATCCCTAGCGGGGGGCCCCACAGATACGCAGTATTTT. The chain employs TRBV18 and TRBJ2-3, with 11 bases fitting TRBD2. The CDR3 spans 17 residues. V lost 4 bases and J lost 2; bases outside the gene matches: 8. Germline assignment: CDR1 KGHSH and CDR2 LQKENI. Full variable domain (rest looked up from reference TRBV18 and TRBJ2-3): NAGVMQNPRHLVRRRGQEARLRCSPMKGHSHVYWYRQLPEEGLKFMVYLQKENIIDESGMPKERFSAEFPKEGPSILRIQQVVRGDSAAYFCASSQSLAGGPTDTQYFGPGTRLTVL.

DNA for the CDR3: TGTGCCAGCTATATCACGGGACAGGGGGCGGTCTATGGCTACACCTTC. This sequence encodes CASYITGQGAVYGYTF. The chain has TRBV28 and TRBJ1-2, with TRBD1 identical over 12 bases. CDR1 is MDHEN and CDR2 is SYDVKM in the germline V gene. The CDR3 has 16 residues. J was trimmed by 4 bases and V by 8 bases; bases with no gene match: 11.

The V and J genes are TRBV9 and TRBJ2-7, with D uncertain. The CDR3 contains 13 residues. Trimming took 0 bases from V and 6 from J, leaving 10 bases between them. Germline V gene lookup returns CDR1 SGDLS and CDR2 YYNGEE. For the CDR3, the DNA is TGTGCCAGCAGCGTAGATTATAACACCGAGCAGTACTTC. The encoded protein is CASSVDYNTEQYF.

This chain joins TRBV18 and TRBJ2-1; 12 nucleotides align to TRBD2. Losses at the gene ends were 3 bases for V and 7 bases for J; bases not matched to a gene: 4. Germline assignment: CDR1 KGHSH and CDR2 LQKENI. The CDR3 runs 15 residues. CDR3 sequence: CASSPWTSGDNEQFF. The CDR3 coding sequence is TGTGCCAGCTCACCTTGGACTAGCGGGGATAATGAGCAGTTCTTC.

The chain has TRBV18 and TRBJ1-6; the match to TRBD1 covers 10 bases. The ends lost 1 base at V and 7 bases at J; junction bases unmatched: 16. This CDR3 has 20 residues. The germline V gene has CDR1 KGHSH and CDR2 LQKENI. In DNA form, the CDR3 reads TGTGCCAGCTCACCACGGGTCCCGGGACAGGGGACGGGGGTGAATTCACCCCTCCACTTT. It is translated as CASSPRVPGQGTGVNSPLHF.